These 9 T cell receptor beta chains were sequenced from one sample in a study of shared clonotypes between healthy human individuals. The protocol was immunoSEQ multiplex PCR, while the TCRdb copy is restricted to in-frame clones and leaves out a portion. The sample lists some 2.4 million clones, approximately 93% seen once, with approximately 0.36% in the top ten. Sequences were obtained from naive CD4+ T cells from PBMCs. Subset noted: CD45RA+ positively selected. These receptors all stem from a man aged 18-30 years in good health. Some clones in this sample may be carry-over from other donors' samples.

The chain carries TRBV25-1 and TRBJ2-1; 10 bases match TRBD2. CDR3 length: 15 residues. The germline gives CDR1 MGHDK, CDR2 SYGVNS. V gave up 3 bases and J gave up 9 bases; unmatched junction bases: 8. As DNA, the CDR3 is TGTGCCAGCAGTGACCCGGGACTAGCGTTTCCTGAGCAGTTCTTC. Protein sequence: CASSDPGLAFPEQFF.

The chain combines TRBV11-2 with TRBJ2-1; tentatively, D is TRBD1 or TRBD2 (6 bases each). CDR3 length: 15 amino acids. CDR1 and CDR2 (germline): SGHAT, FQNNGV. The V gene lost 5 bases and the J gene lost 7 bases, with 18 bases spanning the gap. The CDR3 bases are TGTGCCAGCAGCCCCGTAGAGGGGGGACAAAATGAGCAGTTCTTC. Its translation: CASSPVEGGQNEQFF.

The chain employs TRBV30 and TRBJ2-3; D uncertain. From germline, CDR1 is GTSNPN and CDR2 SVGIG (reference sequence). Trimming cost V 7 bases and J 0 bases, with 14 bases left between them. This CDR3 has 14 residues. DNA for the CDR3: TGTGCCTTTGGACGTTCTGCTAGCACAGATACGCAGTATTTT. It encodes CAFGRSASTDTQYF.

The V gene is TRBV29-1, the J gene TRBJ2-5; TRBD2 matches at 9 bases. Unmatched junction bases numbered 7, after V lost 7 bases and J lost 4 bases. The CDR3 has 13 residues. The germline CDR1 and CDR2 sequences are SQVTM and ANQGSEA. CDR3 in amino acids: CSAEGGGAETQYF. The CDR3 DNA reads as TGCAGCGCCGAGGGCGGGGGGGCAGAGACCCAGTACTTC.

In the case of this clone: Within the sample, other DNA sequences also encode this same CDR3. The genes are TRBV7-9 and TRBJ2-1; D not certain. In germline, CDR1 is SEHNR, CDR2 FQNEAQ (reference sequence). The CDR3 has 13 amino acids. V was shortened by 3 bases and J by 0 bases, with 3 bases between the two germline ends. The CDR3 DNA follows: TGTGCCAGCAGCTTGAGCTCCTACAATGAGCAGTTCTTC. This gives the protein CASSLSSYNEQFF.

The V and J genes are TRBV7-3 and TRBJ2-7; a possible D gene is TRBD2 (6 bases). Germline values: CDR1 SGHTA, CDR2 FQGTGA. CDR3 length equals 15 residues. The V gene lost 2 bases and the J gene lost 2 bases, with 13 bases spanning the gap. CDR3 protein: CASSLQAGFAYEQYF. The CDR3 DNA follows: TGTGCCAGCAGCTTACAGGCGGGATTCGCCTACGAGCAGTACTTC.

This chain joins TRBV5-1 and TRBJ1-1; the match to TRBD1 covers 8 bases. CDR1 is SGHRS, CDR2 YFSETQ, per germline. J lost 4 bases, V lost 3 bases, and 8 bases had no gene match. CDR3 length: 15 residues. CDR3 coding DNA: TGCGCCAGCAGCTACCTGACAGGGGTGAGCACTGAAGCTTTCTTT. Amino acid sequence: CASSYLTGVSTEAFF.

This chain links TRBV5-1 with TRBJ2-5, with D possibly being TRBD2 (6 bases). With 0 bases removed from V and 5 bases from J, the gap between germline ends came to 11 bases. This CDR3 is 14 amino acids long. The V gene's germline CDR1 is SGHRS and CDR2 YFSETQ. The CDR3 sequence is CASSLAGDRETQYF. CDR3 DNA: TGCGCCAGCAGCTTGGCGGGGGATCGGGAGACCCAGTACTTC.

The chain is built from TRBV9 and TRBJ2-1; tentatively, D is TRBD2 (6 bases). In germline, CDR1 is SGDLS, CDR2 YYNGEE. This CDR3 contains 15 residues. V was pared by 3 bases and J by 9 bases, with 19 bases between. CDR3 amino acids: CASSAWRADVGEQFF. CDR3 bases: TGTGCCAGCAGCGCCTGGAGGGCCGATGTCGGTGAGCAGTTCTTC.